This T cell receptor (beta chain) emerged from a study of T cell changes during pregnancy in multiple sclerosis. Sequencing used immunoSEQ multiplex PCR; TCRdb keeps in-frame clones, though not all of them. Found here are some 57,000 clones, roughly nine tenths of them singletons; the top ten hold approximately 0.69%. The sample was CD4+ T cells from peripheral blood mononuclear cells, taken in the first trimester of pregnancy. This receptor was taken from a female donor with multiple sclerosis, enrolled in a pregnancy study.

The CDR3, as DNA: TGTGCCAGCAGCTTAGGACAGTCAGAAGCTTTCTTT. Translating gives CASSLGQSEAFF. The chain couples TRBV11-3 to TRBJ1-1, with D possibly being TRBD1 (5 bases). This CDR3 has 12 amino acids. V was pared by 1 base and J by 8 bases, with 8 bases between. Germline values: CDR1 SGHNT, CDR2 YENEEA.